This is a list of T cell receptor beta chains from one sample in a study of T cell repertoires in cytomegalovirus infection. These receptors lack a known antigen. TCRdb itself ran the reads through MiXCR, one entry per CDR3 protein. The table has a few hundred thousand distinct CDR3 sequences, roughly 34% seen once. The sample in question was cultured PBMCs, obtained from culture after CMV antigen stimulation. These receptors were collected from a human donor in good health (CMV status not recorded). Some clones in this sample may be carry-over from other donors' samples. CDR3s include the opening cysteine and the closing phenylalanine or tryptophan.

v_call,j_call,cdr3_aa
TRBV11-2,TRBJ2-3,CASSLSGTRITDTQYF
TRBV19,TRBJ2-7,CASSIAGDPTYEQYF
TRBV29-1,TRBJ2-3,CSVRTGISGRAGDTQYF
TRBV11-2,TRBJ2-7,CASSKTPAAAWDF
TRBV12-3/TRBV12-4,TRBJ2-2,CASSGQEGGTGELFF
TRBV7-2,TRBJ2-2,CASSLGVPFGTGELFF
TRBV18,TRBJ2-2,CASSRGGSTGELFF
TRBV6-2/TRBV6-3,TRBJ2-6,CVTDSGANVLTF
TRBV19,TRBJ1-2,CNGGPSVQEFLYGYTF
TRBV2,TRBJ2-2,CASSRLAPTGELFF
TRBV6-5,TRBJ2-7,CASRPGLSSYEQYF
TRBV7-2,TRBJ2-5,CASNGRAGETQYF
TRBV25-1,TRBJ2-7,CASSEWGLSSYEQYF
TRBV11-2,TRBJ1-2,CASSPDRVHGYTF
TRBV4-1,TRBJ2-1,CASSHRTTGYNEQFF
TRBV5-1,TRBJ2-1,CASSLRDSRLNEQFF
TRBV20-1,TRBJ2-7,CSVTGTDYQEQYF
TRBV19,TRBJ2-1,CATSSGSKDEQFF
TRBV20-1,TRBJ2-5,CSASGLAETVF
TRBV19,TRBJ2-1,CASSIWDEQFF
TRBV12-3/TRBV12-4,TRBJ2-1,CASSLMGLAGGGEQFF
TRBV4-3,TRBJ2-5,CASSQAPGTSEETQYF
TRBV28,TRBJ2-1,CASSSEVYNEQFF
TRBV7-2,TRBJ2-1,CASSSSLAGNNEQFF